This T cell receptor (beta chain) was recovered during a study of early T cells in non-severe SARS-CoV-2 infection. This CDR3 spans 15 amino acids. Germline V gene sequence: CDR1 GTSNPN, CDR2 SVGIG (reference sequence). The ends lost 1 base at V and 2 bases at J; junction bases unmatched: 5. This clonotype was detected ten times or more. Each cDNA molecule carried a unique molecular identifier. MiXCR, applied by TCRdb to the 5' RACE reads, yields one record per CDR3 protein. The sample has tens of thousands of distinct CDR3 sequences; about 6% are singletons. The sample in question was whole blood, obtained at baseline. The clonotype comes from an adult who was a healthcare worker with PCR-confirmed SARS-CoV-2 infection or an uninfected control (not recorded which). This rearrangement joins TRBV30 to TRBJ2-5; 9 positions match TRBD2. The CDR3 loop is CAWSGLAGPQETQYF. CDR3 DNA sequence: TGTGCCTGGAGTGGGCTAGCGGGACCACAAGAGACCCAGTACTTC.